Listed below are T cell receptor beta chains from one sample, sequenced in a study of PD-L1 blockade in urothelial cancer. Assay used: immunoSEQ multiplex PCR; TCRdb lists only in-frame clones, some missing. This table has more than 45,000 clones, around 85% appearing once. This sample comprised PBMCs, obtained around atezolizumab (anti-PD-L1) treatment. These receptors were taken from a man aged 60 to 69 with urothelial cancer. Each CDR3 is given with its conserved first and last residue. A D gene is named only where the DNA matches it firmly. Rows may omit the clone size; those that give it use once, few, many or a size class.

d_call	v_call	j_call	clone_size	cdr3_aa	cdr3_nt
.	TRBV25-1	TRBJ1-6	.	CASSDLGGAYSPLHF	TGTGCCAGCAGCGACCTTGGGGGGGCGTATTCACCCCTCCACTTT
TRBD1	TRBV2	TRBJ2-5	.	CASRQGSFETQYF	TGTGCCAGCAGACAGGGGAGCTTCGAGACCCAGTACTTC
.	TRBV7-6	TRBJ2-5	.	CASSANSGRETQYF	TGTGCCAGCAGCGCCAACTCGGGGAGGGAGACCCAGTACTTC
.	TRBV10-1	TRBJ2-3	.	CASSESGYLDTQYF	TGCGCCAGCAGTGAGTCGGGCTACCTGGATACGCAGTATTTT
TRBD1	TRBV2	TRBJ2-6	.	CASSPSTGVGGANVLTF	TGTGCCAGCAGCCCGAGTACAGGGGTTGGTGGGGCCAACGTCCTGACTTTC
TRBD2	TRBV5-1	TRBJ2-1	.	CASSLGLAGAVSYNEQFF	TGCGCCAGCAGCCTGGGACTAGCGGGGGCAGTTTCCTACAATGAGCAGTTCTTC
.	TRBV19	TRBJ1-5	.	CASSPQGGANQPQHF	TGTGCCAGTAGTCCCCAGGGAGGGGCGAATCAGCCCCAGCATTTT
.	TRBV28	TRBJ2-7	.	CASTTLRGYEQYF	TGTGCCAGCACTACCCTTCGGGGCTACGAGCAGTACTTC
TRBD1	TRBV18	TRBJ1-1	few	CASCDSATGEEAFF	TGTGCCAGCTGCGATTCTGCGACAGGGGAAGAAGCTTTCTTT
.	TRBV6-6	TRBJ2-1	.	CASSSRQTTLNEQFF	TGTGCCAGCAGTTCCAGACAGACAACCCTCAATGAGCAGTTCTTC
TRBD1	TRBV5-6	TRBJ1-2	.	CASSYGTGGNYGYTF	TGTGCCAGCAGCTATGGGACAGGGGGAAACTATGGCTACACCTTC
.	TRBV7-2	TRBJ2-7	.	CASSLDRQRAYEQYF	TGTGCCAGCAGCTTAGATCGGCAGCGGGCCTACGAGCAGTACTTC
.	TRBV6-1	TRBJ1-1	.	CASSEIFGAGARSTEAFF	TGTGCCAGCAGTGAAATCTTTGGGGCAGGGGCAAGAAGCACTGAAGCTTTCTTT
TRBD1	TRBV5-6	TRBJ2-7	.	CASSLGDRGGYEQYF	TGTGCCAGCAGCTTGGGGGACAGGGGAGGATACGAGCAGTACTTC
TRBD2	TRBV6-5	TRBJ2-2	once	CASSYYAGGDTGELFF	TGTGCCAGCAGTTACTACGCGGGGGGCGACACCGGGGAGCTGTTTTTT
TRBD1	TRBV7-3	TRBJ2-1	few	CASSLTGQGPNEQFF	TGTGCCAGCAGCTTAACGGGACAGGGGCCCAATGAGCAGTTCTTC
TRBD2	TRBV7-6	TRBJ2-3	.	CASSLARASGTDTQYF	TGTGCCAGCAGCTTAGCGAGGGCTAGCGGGACAGATACGCAGTATTTT
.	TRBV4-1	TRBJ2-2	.	CASSQDLAASGNTGELFF	TGCGCCAGCAGCCAAGATTTAGCGGCAAGTGGGAACACCGGGGAGCTGTTTTTT
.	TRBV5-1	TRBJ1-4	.	CASSPTTTNEKLFF	TGCGCCAGCAGCCCGACAACAACTAATGAAAAACTGTTTTTT
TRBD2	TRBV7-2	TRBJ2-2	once	CASRVAGAGTGELFF	TGTGCCAGCAGGGTAGCGGGAGCGGGGACCGGGGAGCTGTTTTTT
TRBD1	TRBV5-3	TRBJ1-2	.	CARSPKTGVYGYTF	TGTGCCAGAAGCCCAAAGACAGGGGTGTATGGCTACACCTTC
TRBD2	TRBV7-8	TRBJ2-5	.	CASSWGLAGGEETQYF	TGTGCCAGCAGCTGGGGACTAGCGGGGGGGGAAGAGACCCAGTACTTC
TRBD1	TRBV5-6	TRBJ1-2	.	CASSSTGGPSYTF	TGTGCCAGCAGCTCTACAGGGGGCCCGAGCTACACCTTC
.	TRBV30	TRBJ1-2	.	CAWSVQGQTGYTF	TGTGCCTGGAGTGTCCAGGGACAAACTGGCTACACCTTC
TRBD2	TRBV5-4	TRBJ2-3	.	CASSPSGGLDTQYF	TGTGCCAGCAGCCCTAGCGGGGGGCTGGATACGCAGTATTTT
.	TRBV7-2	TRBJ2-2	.	CASSLAPPGELFF	TGTGCCAGCAGCTTAGCCCCTCCCGGGGAGCTGTTTTTT